The clone carrying this T cell receptor (beta chain) was observed at least ten times. The antigen is undetermined. The read ends 3 residues before the CDR3 terminus; that terminus is restored from the germline J gene. This CDR3 has 14 residues. Germline values: CDR1 DFQATT, CDR2 SNEGSKA (reference sequence). Losses at the gene ends were 4 bases for V and 6 bases for J; bases not matched to a gene: 7. The sample belongs to a study of T cell clonality in common variable immunodeficiency. Study conclusions and caveats: Compared with controls, CVID subjects had fewer shared TCRbeta clones.

CVID and control samples used equivalent genomic DNA input. Profiled with immunoSEQ multiplex PCR; TCRdb holds only in-frame clones, not every one. This repertoire holds around 40,000 clones, and none appear only once. The rearrangement links TRBV20-1 to TRBJ2-4; 9 bases line up with TRBD1. Sequencing was done on a sample of peripheral blood mononuclear cells. The receptor comes from a person aged 18 to 75 in good health. CDR3 amino acids: CSATPRDRANIQYF. The CDR3 bases that were read are TGCAGTGCTACTCCCCGGGACAGGGCAAACATT.